This T cell receptor beta chain was identified during a study of T-cell reconstitution after alpha-beta-depleted transplantation in children. Researchers prepared the TCRbeta library using unique molecular identifiers, the study reports. One entry per CDR3 protein, called by TCRdb with MiXCR from the PCR reads. Of hundreds of thousands of distinct CDR3 sequences in the sample, around 17% were seen once. Specimen: PBMCs, mostly from graft donor cells, collected 360 days after TCRalphabeta/CD19-depleted stem cell transplant. This receptor was obtained from a male patient younger than 18 who had a stem cell transplant for acute lymphoblastic leukemia, so the T cells may come from the graft donor.

The CDR3 reads CASSSGTFGYTF. CDR3 DNA: TGTGCCAGCAGCTCGGGGACATTCGGCTACACCTTC. The chain uses TRBV7-6 and TRBJ1-2; a possible D gene is TRBD1 (6 bases). The CDR3 extends over 12 amino acids. V dropped 4 bases and J dropped 8 bases, with 11 bases sitting between them. Germline CDR1 and CDR2: SGHVS and FNYEAQ.